The 28 T cell receptor beta chains in this list originate from one sample, sequenced in a study of T cell responses to AZD1222 COVID-19 vaccine. Sequencing used immunoSEQ multiplex PCR; TCRdb keeps in-frame clones, though not all of them. The sample yields some 200,000 clones, approximately 92% seen once. The starting material was peripheral blood, obtained on day 0 of AZD1222 vaccination. The receptor set was obtained from an adult in good health.

The V and J genes are TRBV19 and TRBJ2-1; 9 bases fit TRBD1. The V segment lost 5 bases and the J segment 8 bases; nucleotides outside the gene matches: 19. The V gene's germline CDR1 is LNHDA and CDR2 SQIVND (reference sequence). This CDR3 contains 18 residues. In DNA form, the CDR3 reads TGTGCCAGTAGTCCCGGCGCATCGGGACAGGGCTTGGAGGATGAGCAGTTCTTC. Translation gives CASSPGASGQGLEDEQFF. Combining the CDR3 with reference TRBV19 and TRBJ2-1 gives the whole variable domain DGGITQSPKYLFRKEGQNVTLSCEQNLNHDAMYWYRQDPGQGLRLIYYSQIVNDFQKGDIAEGYSVSREKKESFPLTVTSAQKNPTAFYLCASSPGASGQGLEDEQFFGPGTRLTVL.

V gene TRBV28 combines with J gene TRBJ2-1, with 13 bases identical to TRBD2. The germline gives CDR1 MDHEN, CDR2 SYDVKM. The CDR3 consists of 15 residues. V shed 4 bases and J 4 bases; nucleotides not matched to a gene: 1. In DNA form, the CDR3 reads TGTGCCAGCAGTTCGGGACTAGCGGGGTACAATGAGCAGTTCTTC. Translating it yields CASSSGLAGYNEQFF.

This chain links TRBV19 with TRBJ1-1; D is undetermined. The length of the CDR3 is 12 residues. V was pared by 7 bases and J by 7 bases, with 13 bases between. Germline assignment: CDR1 LNHDA and CDR2 SQIVND (reference sequence). CDR3 protein: CASTTDGYEAFF. The CDR3, as DNA: TGTGCCAGTACTACCGACGGGTATGAAGCTTTCTTT.

The chain uses TRBV7-9 and TRBJ1-2, with D uncertain. V was cut by 5 bases and J by 3 bases, with 10 bases left in between. This CDR3 contains 13 residues. The germline gives CDR1 SEHNR, CDR2 FQNEAQ (reference sequence). For the CDR3, the DNA is TGTGCCAGCAGCCCTCCCACCTACTATGGCTACACCTTC. Its translation: CASSPPTYYGYTF.

The chain recombines TRBV7-9 with TRBJ1-1, with D possibly being TRBD1 (5 bases). Per the germline V gene, CDR1 is SEHNR and CDR2 is FQNEAQ (reference sequence). Trimming shortened V by 5 bases and J by 1 base, and 11 bases separated the two germline ends. The CDR3 spans 14 residues. The CDR3 reads CASSPLTGNTEAFF. The CDR3 coding sequence is TGTGCCAGCAGCCCTCTTACAGGGAACACTGAAGCTTTCTTT. Full variable domain (missing parts from reference TRBV7-9 and TRBJ1-1): DTGVSQNPRHKITKRGQNVTFRCDPISEHNRLYWYRQTLGQGPEFLTYFQNEAQLEKSRLLSDRFSAERPKGSFSTLEIQRTEQGDSAMYLCASSPLTGNTEAFFGQGTRLTVV.

This sequence joins TRBV18 and TRBJ1-2, with 8 nucleotides matching TRBD1. Looked up from germline, CDR1 is KGHSH and CDR2 is LQKENI. CDR3 length: 14 residues. After removal of 6 bases from V and 8 bases from J, the junction contained 11 bases not matched to a gene. CDR3 in DNA: TGTGCCAGCTCTCCGGGACAGGAAATAGGGGGCTACACCTTC. Encoded protein: CASSPGQEIGGYTF. The entire variable domain, with the rest obtained from reference TRBV18 and TRBJ1-2, is as follows: NAGVMQNPRHLVRRRGQEARLRCSPMKGHSHVYWYRQLPEEGLKFMVYLQKENIIDESGMPKERFSAEFPKEGPSILRIQQVVRGDSAAYFCASSPGQEIGGYTFGSGTRLTVV.

This chain joins TRBV28 and TRBJ1-1, with D uncertain. Germline V gives CDR1 MDHEN, CDR2 SYDVKM. The CDR3 spans 13 residues. V dropped 6 bases and J dropped 1 base, with 9 bases sitting between them. The chain's CDR3 is CASSPWRNTEAFF. The DNA of the CDR3 is TGTGCCAGCAGCCCATGGAGGAACACTGAAGCTTTCTTT.

This sequence joins TRBV2 and TRBJ1-1; no reliable D call. Per germline, CDR1 SNHLY and CDR2 FYNNEI. The ends were cut back, 4 bases at V and 4 bases at J, with 13 bases in the middle. The CDR3 length is 14 residues. CDR3 region: CASSVDGRLTEAFF. CDR3 DNA: TGTGCCAGCAGTGTGGACGGACGGCTCACTGAAGCTTTCTTT.

This clone was seen just once. J is TRBJ1-5 and V is TRBV18, with D uncertain. Germline CDR1 and CDR2: KGHSH and LQKENI. This CDR3 contains 13 residues. V dropped 2 bases and J dropped 5 bases, with 7 bases sitting between them. CDR3 in DNA: TGTGCCAGCTCACCAGTACGGGATCAGCCCCAGCATTTT. Encoded protein: CASSPVRDQPQHF.

The chain recombines TRBV6-1 with TRBJ1-1; no clear D gene. With 1 base removed from V and 0 bases from J, the gap between germline ends came to 6 bases. Germline CDR1 reads MNHNS; CDR2 reads SASEGT. The CDR3 loop spans 14 amino acids. The CDR3 region has the DNA TGTGCCAGCAGTGAAGAAACGGTGAACACTGAAGCTTTCTTT. Amino acids: CASSEETVNTEAFF.

This chain uses TRBV28 with TRBJ2-7, with TRBD2 identical over 13 bases. The germline V gene encodes CDR1 MDHEN and CDR2 SYDVKM. This CDR3 has 17 residues. Germline trimming cut 3 bases from V and 2 bases from J; bases unmatched to any gene: 7. The CDR3 DNA reads TGTGCCAGCAGTTTCGGACTAGCGGGGGACTATACCTACGAGCAGTACGTC. Translating it yields CASSFGLAGDYTYEQYV.

The chain has TRBV6-5 and TRBJ1-1; no firm D call. Germline V lookup: CDR1 MNHEY, CDR2 SVGAGI. Deletions cut 6 bases from V and 4 bases from J, with 12 bases between. The CDR3 is made up of 13 amino acids. This CDR3 reads CASSPYVGTEAFF. The CDR3 DNA sequence: TGTGCCAGCAGCCCCTACGTCGGCACTGAAGCTTTCTTT.

This chain joins TRBV27 and TRBJ1-6, with D possibly TRBD1 on 6 matching bases. CDR1 and CDR2 (germline): MNHEY, SMNVEV (reference sequence). The length of the CDR3 is 14 residues. Trimming cost V 6 bases and J 7 bases, with 13 bases left between them. DNA of the CDR3: TGTGCCAGCAGCCCCGGGACAACAAATTCACCCCTCCACTTT. Protein sequence: CASSPGTTNSPLHF.

The chain uses TRBV12-3 or TRBV12-4 and TRBJ1-5; no definite D call. Deletions cut 3 bases from V and 3 bases from J, with 6 bases between. This CDR3 is built from 13 residues. The CDR3 reads CASSFSINQPQHF. CDR3 bases: TGTGCCAGCAGTTTTTCGATCAATCAGCCCCAGCATTTT.

V usage is TRBV6-5 and J usage is TRBJ2-1, with 7 bases matching TRBD1. After removal of 5 bases from V and 7 bases from J, the junction contained 5 bases not matched to a gene. CDR1 and CDR2 (germline): MNHEY, SVGAGI. The CDR3 has 13 residues. The CDR3 here is CASSKGARNEQFF. The CDR3 nucleotides are TGTGCCAGCAGTAAGGGGGCCCGTAATGAGCAGTTCTTC.

The chain joins TRBV10-3 to TRBJ2-3; TRBD2 agrees at 14 bases. CDR1 and CDR2 from the germline V gene are ENHRY and SYGVKD. Germline trimming cut 6 bases from V and 2 bases from J; bases unmatched to any gene: 4. The CDR3 sequence is 16 residues long. CDR3 residues: CAIRGTSGSLTDTQYF. The CDR3 DNA sequence: TGTGCCATCAGGGGGACTAGCGGGAGTCTCACAGATACGCAGTATTTT.

The CDR3 DNA follows: TGTGCCAGCAGTCTCATAACAACAGGGAACACTGAAGCTTTCTTT. Its protein product is CASSLITTGNTEAFF. The rearrangement uses TRBV28 and TRBJ1-1, with D perhaps TRBD1 (5 bases). The CDR3 is made up of 15 amino acids. The germline V and J ends were trimmed by 5 bases and 1 base, with 14 bases remaining between them. The germline gives CDR1 MDHEN, CDR2 SYDVKM. Drawing the rest from reference TRBV28 and TRBJ1-1, the complete variable domain is DVKVTQSSRYLVKRTGEKVFLECVQDMDHENMFWYRQDPGLGLRLIYFSYDVKMKEKGDIPEGYSVSREKKERFSLILESASTNQTSMYLCASSLITTGNTEAFFGQGTRLTVV.

V usage is TRBV9 and J usage is TRBJ2-1; 11 bases fit TRBD2. V dropped 0 bases and J dropped 0; count of bases not matched to a gene: 8. The CDR3 extends over 19 amino acids. Germline lookup yields CDR1 SGDLS and CDR2 YYNGEE. The CDR3 DNA sequence: TGTGCCAGCAGCGTAGTATCTCTAGCGGGGGGAAGCTCCTACAATGAGCAGTTCTTC. Translating it yields CASSVVSLAGGSSYNEQFF.

This chain connects TRBV24-1 to TRBJ1-5; D is unclear. The CDR3 has 16 residues. Trimming took 10 bases from V and 2 from J, leaving 20 bases between them. Looked up from germline, CDR1 is KGHDR and CDR2 is SFDVKD. Written as DNA, the CDR3 is TGTGCCACAGCTGAAGGAGGCCTCGGGGGCAATCAGCCCCAGCATTTT. Protein product: CATAEGGLGGNQPQHF.

The rearrangement joins TRBV21-1 to TRBJ1-5; the table's D call of TRBD1 was not tested on the DNA. TRBV21-1 is deemed a pseudogene. The CDR3 is 18 amino acids. In nucleotides, the CDR3 is TGTGCCAGCGAGGAGTGGGACAATTTTTTATGTAGCAATCAGCCCCAGCATTTT. It specifies CASEEWDNFLCSNQPQHF.

This chain joins TRBV6-5 and TRBJ2-1; perhaps TRBD2 as D (5 bases). Trimming removed 6 bases from V and 10 bases from J, with 16 bases in between. The CDR3 is made up of 13 amino acids. The germline CDR1 and CDR2 sequences are MNHEY and SVGAGI. The chain's CDR3 is CASSNALAGEQFF. CDR3 bases: TGTGCCAGCAGCAACGCGCTAGCCGGGGAGCAGTTCTTC.

This sequence joins TRBV20-1 and TRBJ2-5; D is ambiguous. The V and J ends lost 3 bases and 1 base respectively, with 15 bases between them. Per germline, CDR1 DFQATT and CDR2 SNEGSKA (reference sequence). The CDR3 consists of 15 residues. The CDR3 is CSASRVAGRQETQYF. As DNA, the CDR3 is TGCAGTGCTAGTAGGGTAGCTGGACGCCAAGAGACCCAGTACTTC.

V and J are TRBV6-6 and TRBJ2-2; no clear D. V lost 2 bases, J lost 4 bases, and 11 bases lay in between. This CDR3 region has 15 residues. Germline V gives CDR1 MNHNY, CDR2 SVGAGI (reference sequence). The CDR3 spells CASSYLPGGTGELFF. The CDR3 DNA reads TGTGCCAGCAGTTACCTCCCAGGCGGCACCGGGGAGCTGTTTTTT.

This chain joins TRBV27 and TRBJ2-3; 11 bases map to TRBD1. Trimming cost V 6 bases and J 4 bases; bases outside gene matches: 6. The CDR3 contains 15 residues. The germline V gene encodes CDR1 MNHEY and CDR2 SMNVEV (reference sequence). The CDR3 DNA sequence: TGTGCCAGCAGCCTGGACAGGGGGCCCTCAGATACGCAGTATTTT. The encoded protein is CASSLDRGPSDTQYF.

The chain has TRBV7-9 and TRBJ1-1; possible D gene TRBD1, 5 bases. V lost 4 bases to trimming and J lost 3 bases, with 18 bases between them. Looked up from germline, CDR1 is SEHNR and CDR2 is FQNEAQ (reference sequence). The CDR3 sequence is 16 residues long. CDR3 DNA: TGTGCCAGCAGCTCCGGGGCGGGGGTTATTCACACTGAAGCTTTCTTT. As protein: CASSSGAGVIHTEAFF.

This rearrangement joins TRBV28 to TRBJ1-5; no clear D gene. Germline V gives CDR1 MDHEN, CDR2 SYDVKM. CDR3 length: 12 amino acids. Trimming shortened V by 6 bases and J by 2 bases, and 5 bases separated the two germline ends. CDR3 in DNA: TGTGCCAGCAGGCTTGGCAATCAGCCCCAGCATTTT. This encodes CASRLGNQPQHF.

The CDR3 DNA reads TGTGCCAGCGGGGCAGGGTTGGGTGAGCAGTTCTTC. It specifies CASGAGLGEQFF. This chain uses TRBV12-3 or TRBV12-4 with TRBJ2-1; tentative D call: TRBD1 (5 bases). The CDR3 extends over 12 amino acids. V was clipped by 8 bases and J by 9 bases, with 14 bases between them.

This chain joins TRBV12-3 or TRBV12-4 and TRBJ1-2; D call uncertain. The CDR3 runs to 11 residues. The V gene lost 8 bases and the J gene lost 8 bases, with 12 bases spanning the gap. This CDR3 is CASGRSAGYTF. The CDR3 nucleotides are TGTGCCAGCGGGCGGTCGGCAGGCTACACCTTC.